The source of this T cell receptor beta chain is a study of OX40 agonist ivuxolimab in advanced cancers. Study as a whole: The study gave patients intravenous ivuxolimab at 0.01 to 10 mg/kg every 2 weeks.

Overall study results and limits: Expanded clones belonging to CD8+ T cells outnumbered, on average, those of CD4+.

Comments on this clone: Its specificity is not known.

TCRdb's table, derived via immunoSEQ multiplex PCR, lists solely in-frame clones and lacks some. The sample holds fewer than 55,000 clones, over 80% seen once. The germline gives CDR1 LGHNA, CDR2 YNFKEQ. Trimming took off 0 bases at V and 2 bases at J, with 16 bases between the two ends. The CDR3 totals 18 residues. This chain uses TRBV4-2 with TRBJ1-4; no definite D call. Sequencing used CD4+ or CD8+ T cells sorted from blood, obtained in a trial of the OX40 agonist ivuxolimab. The clonotype comes from an adult with an advanced solid tumor such as melanoma, head and neck, liver or kidney cancer. The CDR3 loop is CASSQDNSAALTNEKLFF. The CDR3 bases are TGTGCCAGCAGCCAAGATAATTCCGCTGCCCTCACTAATGAAAAACTGTTTTTT.